Each of the 9 T cell receptor beta chains below was sequenced from the same sample in a study of blood T cell repertoires in COVID-19. Produced via immunoSEQ multiplex PCR; TCRdb's table is partial and in-frame only. The sample includes 250,000 to 300,000 clones, 70% to 90% of them seen just once. The sequencing input was peripheral blood. The receptors derive from a woman aged 70-85 years with acute or convalescent COVID-19.

The CDR3 DNA sequence: TGTGCCAGCGTGATAAGGGGCACAGGGGGCTACACCTTC. Translation gives CASVIRGTGGYTF. V and J are TRBV6-5 and TRBJ1-2, with a tentative D call TRBD1 (6 bases). Germline values: CDR1 MNHEY, CDR2 SVGAGI. V gave up 8 bases and J gave up 8 bases, with 18 bases separating them. The CDR3 is made up of 13 amino acids.

The chain is built from TRBV10-3 and TRBJ1-3; no clear D gene. Germline V CDR1 and CDR2: ENHRY, SYGVKD. The V end was cut by 7 bases, the J end by 4 bases, with 8 bases between. CDR3 length: 12 amino acids. Written as DNA, the CDR3 is TGTGCCATCACCGGTACCGGAAACACCATATATTTT. It codes for CAITGTGNTIYF.

V and J are TRBV18 and TRBJ1-1, with 7 bases identical to TRBD1. The CDR3 totals 13 residues. Germline-derived CDR1 and CDR2 are KGHSH and LQKENI. J lost 4 bases, V lost 6 bases, and 5 bases had no gene match. The CDR3 is CASSPGTATEAFF. For the CDR3, the DNA is TGTGCCAGCTCTCCCGGGACAGCCACTGAAGCTTTCTTT.

The chain carries TRBV18 and TRBJ2-3; the D gene is possibly TRBD1 (6 bases). Germline V gives CDR1 KGHSH, CDR2 LQKENI. This CDR3 region has 14 residues. With 2 bases removed from V and 4 bases from J, the gap between germline ends came to 10 bases. The CDR3 region has the DNA TGTGCCAGCTCACCAATTCCAGGGGCAGATACGCAGTATTTT. It translates to CASSPIPGADTQYF. Based on the CDR3 plus reference TRBV18 and TRBJ2-3, the full variable domain is NAGVMQNPRHLVRRRGQEARLRCSPMKGHSHVYWYRQLPEEGLKFMVYLQKENIIDESGMPKERFSAEFPKEGPSILRIQQVVRGDSAAYFCASSPIPGADTQYFGPGTRLTVL.

This chain joins TRBV4-2 and TRBJ2-2; weak D call: TRBD2 (5 bases). This CDR3 has 16 residues. Trimming removed 0 bases at V and 0 bases at J, with 8 bases between. Germline V gene data show CDR1 as LGHNA and CDR2 as YNFKEQ. CDR3 sequence reads: CASSQEVASNTGELFF. In nucleotides, the CDR3 is TGTGCCAGCAGCCAAGAAGTAGCGTCGAACACCGGGGAGCTGTTTTTT.

J is TRBJ2-5 and V is TRBV12-5; weak D call: TRBD1 (6 bases). The germline V gene encodes CDR1 LGHNT and CDR2 FRNRAP. This CDR3 contains 13 residues. Trimming removed 4 bases at V and 3 bases at J, with 9 bases between. This CDR3 is CASGSDSKETQYF. DNA of the CDR3: TGTGCTAGTGGTTCGGACAGCAAAGAGACCCAGTACTTC. Based on the CDR3 plus reference TRBV12-5 and TRBJ2-5, the full variable domain is DARVTQTPRHKVTEMGQEVTMRCQPILGHNTVFWYRQTMMQGLELLAYFRNRAPLDDSGMPKDRFSAEMPDATLATLKIQPSEPRDSAVYFCASGSDSKETQYFGPGTRLLVL.

V is TRBV2 and J is TRBJ1-3; 9 bases align to TRBD1. J gave up 4 bases and V 8 bases, and 6 bases lay outside the gene matches. The CDR3 loop spans 14 amino acids. Germline V lookup: CDR1 SNHLY, CDR2 FYNNEI. CDR3 DNA sequence: TGTGCCAGCCGGAGAGGGACAGGGGGAAACACCATATATTTT. This codes for CASRRGTGGNTIYF.

CDR3 loop: CASSPLSGVEKLFF. The CDR3 region has the DNA TGCGCCAGCAGCCCCTTGTCGGGGGTAGAAAAACTGTTTTTT. This chain joins TRBV5-1 and TRBJ1-4; D possibly corresponds to TRBD1 (5 bases). Germline lookup yields CDR1 SGHRS and CDR2 YFSETQ. The CDR3 length is 14 residues. V gave up 4 bases and J gave up 8 bases, with 15 bases separating them.

The V call is TRBV10-2, the J call TRBJ2-3; 7 positions agree with TRBD2. Germline lookup yields CDR1 WSHSY and CDR2 SAAADI. The V and J ends lost 5 bases and 3 bases, in that order; junction bases with no gene match: 8. The length of the CDR3 is 15 residues. CDR3: CASSRRLAFTDTQYF. In nucleotides, the CDR3 is TGCGCCAGCAGTAGACGACTAGCTTTTACAGATACGCAGTATTTT.